This T cell receptor (beta chain) was identified during a study of control samples from healthy donors and cancer patients (dated by TCRdb to about 2020). Details on this clone: Its antigen has not been determined. Base-call qualities are not available, and no considerably larger clone is one nucleotide away.

From a lookup of the germline V gene, CDR1 and CDR2 are SGHRS and YFSETQ. Clipping removes 2 bases from V and 10 bases from J, with 4 as the unmatched junction base count. Including cysteine and phenylalanine, the CDR3 has 14 amino acids. Only the CDR3 DNA stays, 42 bases, in frame from base 1. The library was produced with the immunoSEQ multiplex PCR assay. Entries here come from immuneACCESS through TCRdb and include only in-frame sequences with V and J called. Some clones fail to appear in such tables; in the studies checked, an unresolved V gene covers under half of the shortfall, and the cause of the remainder is unknown. The sample includes 90,000 to 130,000 clones, with 85% to 90% observed a single time. The ten most abundant clones make up 3.7% of the sample.

The chain couples TRBV5-1 to TRBJ1-6; 9 central bases correspond to TRBD1. The sequencing sample was made of PBMCs. The sequence was obtained from a woman aged 55-70 years with lung cancer. The CDR3 protein: CASSLQGALSPLHF. At the DNA level, the sequence is TGCGCCAGCAGCTTACAGGGGGCTTTGTCACCCCTCCACTTT. The entire variable domain, with the stretches around the CDR3 drawn from the reference TRBV5-1 and TRBJ1-6 proteins, is KAGVTQTPRYLIKTRGQQVTLSCSPISGHRSVSWYQQTPGQGLQFLFEYFSETQRNKGNFPGRFSGRQFSNSRSEMNVSTLELGDSALYLCASSLQGALSPLHFGNGTRLTVT.